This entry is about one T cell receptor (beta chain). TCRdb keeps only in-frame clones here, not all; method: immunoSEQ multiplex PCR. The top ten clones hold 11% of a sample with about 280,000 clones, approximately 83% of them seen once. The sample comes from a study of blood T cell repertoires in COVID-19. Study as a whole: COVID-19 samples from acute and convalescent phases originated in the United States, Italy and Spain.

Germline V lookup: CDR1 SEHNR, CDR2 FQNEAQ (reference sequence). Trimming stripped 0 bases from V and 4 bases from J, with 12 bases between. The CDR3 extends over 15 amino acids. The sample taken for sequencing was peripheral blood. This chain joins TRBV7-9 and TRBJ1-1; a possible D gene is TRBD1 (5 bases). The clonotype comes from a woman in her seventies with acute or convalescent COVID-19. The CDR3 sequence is CASSLASGGSTEAFF. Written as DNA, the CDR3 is TGTGCCAGCAGCTTAGCCTCCGGGGGGAGCACTGAAGCTTTCTTT. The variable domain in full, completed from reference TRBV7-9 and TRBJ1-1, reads DTGVSQNPRHKITKRGQNVTFRCDPISEHNRLYWYRQTLGQGPEFLTYFQNEAQLEKSRLLSDRFSAERPKGSFSTLEIQRTEQGDSAMYLCASSLASGGSTEAFFGQGTRLTVV.